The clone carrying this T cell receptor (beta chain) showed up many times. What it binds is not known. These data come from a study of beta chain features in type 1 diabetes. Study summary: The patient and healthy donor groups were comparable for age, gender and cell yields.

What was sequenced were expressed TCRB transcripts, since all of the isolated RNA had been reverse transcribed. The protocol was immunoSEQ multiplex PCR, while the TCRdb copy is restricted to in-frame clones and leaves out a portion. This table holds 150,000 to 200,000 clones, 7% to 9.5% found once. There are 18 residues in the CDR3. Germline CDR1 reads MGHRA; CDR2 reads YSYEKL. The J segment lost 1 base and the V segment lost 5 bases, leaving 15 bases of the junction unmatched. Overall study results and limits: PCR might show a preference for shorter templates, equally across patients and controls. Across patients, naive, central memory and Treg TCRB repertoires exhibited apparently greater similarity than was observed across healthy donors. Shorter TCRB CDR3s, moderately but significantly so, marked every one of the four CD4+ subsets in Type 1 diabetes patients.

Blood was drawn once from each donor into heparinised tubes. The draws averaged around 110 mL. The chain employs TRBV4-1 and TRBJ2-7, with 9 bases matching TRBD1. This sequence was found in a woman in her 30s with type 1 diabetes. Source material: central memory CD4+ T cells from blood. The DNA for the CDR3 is TGCGCCAGCAGCAACCACATCGCGGACAGGGGCAAATCCTACGAGCAGTACTTC. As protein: CASSNHIADRGKSYEQYF.